This TCR beta chain was obtained from a study of blood T cell repertoires in COVID-19. Study in general: Samples of COVID-19 (acute and convalescent) were obtained from the United States, Italy and Spain.

Germline V gene lookup returns CDR1 SGHNT and CDR2 YYREEE (reference sequence). J lost 2 bases, V lost 3 bases, and 6 bases had no gene match. The CDR3 runs 15 residues. Participants spanned ages about 18 to 90 years and resided in roughly 26 US areas. Sequenced by immunoSEQ multiplex PCR; TCRdb stores in-frame clones only, minus some. The repertoire has roughly 200,000 clones, approximately 90% of them found once; the top ten carry 3% to 4.5%. V is TRBV5-4 and J is TRBJ1-1, with 8 bases lining up with TRBD1. The sample taken for sequencing was PBMCs or T cells enriched from blood (not recorded which). The TCR sequence derives from a woman aged 40 to 55 with acute COVID-19. The CDR3 loop is CASSSYRGVNTEAFF. As DNA, the CDR3 is TGTGCCAGCAGCTCCTACAGGGGGGTAAACACTGAAGCTTTCTTT.